This T cell receptor (beta chain) is from a study of OX40 agonist ivuxolimab in advanced cancers. The study, taken as a whole, reports: Nonresponders, in some cases, also had low normalized T-cell clonal expansion.

The CDR3 is 15 residues long. CDR1 and CDR2 (germline): SGHTA, FQGNSA. J lost 10 bases, V lost 1 base, and 8 bases had no gene match. Using immunoSEQ multiplex PCR, the repertoire was profiled, and TCRdb retains in-frame clones only, with some absent. The sample includes about 94,000 clones, roughly 84% seen only once; the top ten take 0.31%. Note on this clone: Its target is not known.

The rearrangement joins TRBV7-2 to TRBJ2-1; 9 bases fit TRBD2. The receptor was derived from an adult with an advanced solid tumor such as melanoma, head and neck, liver or kidney cancer. The sequencing used CD4+ or CD8+ T cells sorted from blood, collected in a trial of the OX40 agonist ivuxolimab. This chain's CDR3 is CASSLVTSGVKEQFF. The CDR3 DNA reads as TGTGCCAGCAGCTTAGTGACTAGCGGAGTAAAAGAGCAGTTCTTC.